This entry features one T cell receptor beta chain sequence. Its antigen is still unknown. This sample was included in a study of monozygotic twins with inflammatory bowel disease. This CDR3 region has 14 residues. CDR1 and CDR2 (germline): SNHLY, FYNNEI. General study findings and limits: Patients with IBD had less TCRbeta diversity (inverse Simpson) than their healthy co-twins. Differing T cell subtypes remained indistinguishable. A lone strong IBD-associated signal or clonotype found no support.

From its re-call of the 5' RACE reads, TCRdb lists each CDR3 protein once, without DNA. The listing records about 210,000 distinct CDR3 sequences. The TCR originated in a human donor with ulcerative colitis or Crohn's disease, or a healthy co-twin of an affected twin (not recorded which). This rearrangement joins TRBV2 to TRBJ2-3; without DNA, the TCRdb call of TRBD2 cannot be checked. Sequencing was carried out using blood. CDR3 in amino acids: CASQREAGTDTQYF.